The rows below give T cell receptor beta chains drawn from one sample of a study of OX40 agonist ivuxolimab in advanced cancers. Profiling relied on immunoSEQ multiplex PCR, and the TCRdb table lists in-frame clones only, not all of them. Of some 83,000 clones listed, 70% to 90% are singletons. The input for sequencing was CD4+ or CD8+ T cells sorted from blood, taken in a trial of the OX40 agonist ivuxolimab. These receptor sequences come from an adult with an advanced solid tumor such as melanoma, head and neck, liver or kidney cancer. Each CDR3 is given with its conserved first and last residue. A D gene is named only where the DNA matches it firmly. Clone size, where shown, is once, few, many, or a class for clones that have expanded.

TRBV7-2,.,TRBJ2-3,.,CASSPTRRDTQYF,TGTGCCAGCAGCCCCACCCGGAGGGACACGCAGTATTTT
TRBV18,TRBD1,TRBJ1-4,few,CASSPLDRGEKLFF,TGTGCCAGCTCACCACTCGACAGGGGTGAAAAACTGTTTTTT
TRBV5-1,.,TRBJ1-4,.,CASRGGNEKLFF,TGCGCCAGCAGGGGGGGGAATGAAAAACTGTTTTTT
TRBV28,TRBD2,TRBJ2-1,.,CASRPGLAGGIEQFF,TGTGCCAGCAGACCTGGACTAGCGGGGGGGATTGAGCAGTTCTTC
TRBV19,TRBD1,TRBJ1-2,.,CASINRGSLSDYGYTF,TGTGCCAGTATTAACAGGGGCTCGCTTTCTGACTATGGCTACACCTTC
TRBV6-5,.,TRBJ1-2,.,CASSYASTGGGYTF,TGTGCCAGCAGTTACGCCTCGACAGGAGGTGGCTACACCTTC
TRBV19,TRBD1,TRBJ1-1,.,CASRDVGGARTEAFF,TGTGCCAGTAGGGATGTAGGGGGCGCGAGAACTGAAGCTTTCTTT
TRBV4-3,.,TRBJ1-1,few,CASSQTTANTEAFF,TGCGCCAGCAGCCAGACGACAGCGAACACTGAAGCTTTCTTT
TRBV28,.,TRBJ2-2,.,CASRRGELFF,TGTGCCAGCAGGCGGGGGGAGCTGTTTTTT
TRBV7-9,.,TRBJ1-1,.,CASSLGTVTEAFF,TGTGCCAGCAGCTTAGGGACAGTCACTGAAGCTTTCTTT
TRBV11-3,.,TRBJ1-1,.,CASSLSRNTEAFF,TGTGCCAGCAGCTTAAGTCGGAACACTGAAGCTTTCTTT
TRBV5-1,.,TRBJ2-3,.,CASSLGQSADTQYF,TGCGCCAGCAGCTTGGGGCAGAGCGCAGATACGCAGTATTTT
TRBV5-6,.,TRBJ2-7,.,CASSRPRGYEQYF,TGTGCCAGCAGCCGCCCCAGGGGTTACGAGCAGTACTTC
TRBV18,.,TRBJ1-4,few,CASLRTGEEKLFF,TGTGCCAGCCTCCGGACGGGGGAGGAAAAACTGTTTTTT
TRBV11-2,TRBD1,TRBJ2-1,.,CASSLEPGGRYNEQFF,TGTGCCAGCAGCTTAGAGCCAGGGGGCAGATACAATGAGCAGTTCTTC
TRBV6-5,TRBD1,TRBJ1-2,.,CASSQSRGRSGYTF,TGTGCCAGCAGTCAATCCAGGGGGCGGAGTGGCTACACCTTC
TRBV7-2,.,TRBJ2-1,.,CASSLAGVGEQFF,TGTGCCAGCAGCTTAGCGGGGGTAGGTGAGCAGTTCTTC
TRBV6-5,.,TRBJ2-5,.,CASSYRGGLETQYF,TGTGCCAGCAGTTACCGTGGGGGGTTGGAGACCCAGTACTTC
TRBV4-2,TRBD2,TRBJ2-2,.,CASSQETGLWRAGELFF,TGTGCCAGCAGCCAAGAGACGGGACTATGGAGAGCCGGGGAGCTGTTTTTT
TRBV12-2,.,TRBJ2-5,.,CASRDGTWETQYF,TGTGCAAGTCGCGACGGGACCTGGGAGACCCAGTACTTC
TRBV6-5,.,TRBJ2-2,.,CASSYTYTGELFF,TGTGCCAGCAGTTACACCTACACCGGGGAGCTGTTTTTT
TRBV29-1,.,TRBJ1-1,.,CSARSDTEAFF,TGCAGCGCCCGGTCGGACACTGAAGCTTTCTTT
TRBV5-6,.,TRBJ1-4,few,CASSLGLTNEKLFF,TGTGCCAGCAGCTTGGGGTTAACTAATGAAAAACTGTTTTTT
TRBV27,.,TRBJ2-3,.,CASSSRTNTQYF,TGTGCCAGCAGTTCCCGGACTAATACGCAGTATTTT
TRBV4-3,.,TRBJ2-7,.,CASSQDRGGTPYEQYF,TGCGCCAGCAGCCAAGATAGAGGAGGGACCCCCTACGAGCAGTACTTC
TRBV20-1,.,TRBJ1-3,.,CSASRGNTIYF,TGCAGTGCTAGCCGAGGAAACACCATATATTTT
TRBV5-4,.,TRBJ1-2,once,CASSQGVGYTF,TGTGCCAGTTCCCAAGGGGTTGGCTACACCTTC
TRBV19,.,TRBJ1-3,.,CASSTSDPGNTIYF,TGTGCCAGTAGTACGTCGGACCCCGGAAACACCATATATTTT
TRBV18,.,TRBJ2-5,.,CASSRSAGGETQYF,TGTGCCAGCTCCCGCTCCGCTGGGGGGGAGACCCAGTACTTC
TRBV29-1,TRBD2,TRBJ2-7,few,CSVLRLAGITYEQYF,TGCAGCGTTCTAAGACTAGCGGGGATTACCTACGAGCAGTACTTC
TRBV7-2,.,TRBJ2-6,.,CASSLEGFGGSGANVLTF,TGTGCCAGCAGCTTAGAGGGGTTTGGGGGATCTGGGGCCAACGTCCTGACTTTC
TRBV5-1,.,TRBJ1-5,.,CASSLGGQPPQHF,TGCGCCAGCAGCTTGGGGGGACAACCGCCCCAGCATTTT
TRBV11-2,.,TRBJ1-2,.,CASSLDRGTGYTF,TGTGCCAGCAGCTTAGACAGGGGCACAGGCTACACCTTC
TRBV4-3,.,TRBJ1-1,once,CASSPGPGVGGEAFF,TGCGCCAGCAGCCCTGGCCCAGGGGTGGGCGGTGAAGCTTTCTTT
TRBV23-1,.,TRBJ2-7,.,CASSHNIPVEQYF,TGCGCCAGCAGTCACAATATACCTGTCGAGCAGTACTTC
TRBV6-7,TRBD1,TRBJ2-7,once,CASSFSRDRGNEQYF,TGTGCCAGCAGTTTCTCCCGAGACAGGGGGAACGAGCAGTACTTC
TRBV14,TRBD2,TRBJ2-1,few,CASSLKAGLRSNEQFF,TGTGCCAGCAGCCTTAAAGCGGGGCTCCGGTCCAATGAGCAGTTCTTC
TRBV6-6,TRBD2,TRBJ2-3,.,CASSYSRTSGTDTQYF,TGTGCCAGCAGTTACTCGAGAACTAGCGGCACAGATACGCAGTATTTT
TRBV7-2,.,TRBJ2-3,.,CASSSLGGKTDTQYF,TGTGCCAGCAGCTCTCTCGGCGGGAAGACAGATACGCAGTATTTT
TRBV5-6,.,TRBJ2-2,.,CASTLGGSGELFF,TGTGCCAGCACCCTGGGGGGTAGCGGGGAGCTGTTTTTT
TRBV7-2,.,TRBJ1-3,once,CASSPDSHSGNTIYF,TGTGCCAGCAGCCCCGACAGCCACTCTGGAAACACCATATATTTT
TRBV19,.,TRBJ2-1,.,CASRDNSPGNEQFF,TGTGCCAGTAGGGACAATTCTCCAGGGAATGAGCAGTTCTTC
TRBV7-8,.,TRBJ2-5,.,CASSLGGGETQYF,TGTGCCAGCAGCTTAGGAGGAGGAGAGACCCAGTACTTC
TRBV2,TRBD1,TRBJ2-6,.,CASSERQGARAGANVLTF,TGTGCCAGCAGTGAAAGACAGGGGGCGAGGGCTGGGGCCAACGTCCTGACTTTC
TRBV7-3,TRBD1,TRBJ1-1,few,CASSLTVGGVTEAFF,TGTGCCAGCAGCCTCACGGTAGGGGGCGTAACTGAAGCTTTCTTT
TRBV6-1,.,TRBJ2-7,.,CASRTSYEQYF,TGTGCCAGCCGTACTTCCTACGAGCAGTACTTC
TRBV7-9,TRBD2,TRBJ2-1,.,CASSLISGRHYNEQFF,TGTGCCAGCAGCTTAATTAGCGGGAGGCACTACAATGAGCAGTTCTTC
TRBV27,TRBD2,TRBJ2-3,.,CASSSSSGRVTDTQYF,TGTGCCAGCAGTTCCTCTAGCGGGAGAGTGACAGATACGCAGTATTTT
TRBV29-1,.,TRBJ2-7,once,CSVEGEGGLFEQYF,TGCAGCGTTGAAGGGGAAGGGGGTCTGTTCGAGCAGTACTTC
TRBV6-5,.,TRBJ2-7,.,CASSAIYEQYF,TGTGCCAGCAGTGCCATCTACGAGCAGTACTTC
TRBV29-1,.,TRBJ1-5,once,CSVGDKGPQHF,TGCAGCGTTGGTGACAAAGGCCCCCAGCATTTT
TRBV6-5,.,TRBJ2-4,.,CASSASVIAKNIQYF,TGTGCCAGCAGTGCCTCCGTCATAGCCAAAAACATTCAGTACTTC